The sequence of this T cell receptor (beta chain) was determined in a study of cytomegalovirus exposure and HLA in healthy donors. The PCR contained 60 Vbeta and 13 Jbeta primers. The data were produced by immunoSEQ multiplex PCR, yet TCRdb's version contains in-frame clones alone and is incomplete. This sample's clone table lists around 130,000 clones. Trimming took 5 bases from V and 7 from J; bases not matched to a gene: 5. This CDR3 comprises 14 residues. CDR1 is SGHTA and CDR2 is FQGTGA in the germline V gene. The chain is built from TRBV7-3 and TRBJ2-1, with 10 bases lining up with TRBD2. This clonotype was obtained from a woman in her thirties or forties in good health and CMV-seronegative. The sample was PBMCs. In DNA form, the CDR3 reads TGTGCCAGCAGCAAAAGCGGGGGGGGAAATGAGCAGTTCTTC. Its protein product is CASSKSGGGNEQFF.